The 3 T cell receptor beta chains below all came from one sample that was sequenced in a study of blood T cell repertoires in COVID-19 (dated by TCRdb to 2018 to 2021). The library relied on the immunoSEQ multiplex PCR assay. Drawn from immuneACCESS, this table holds only the in-frame rearrangements with V and J called that TCRdb kept. Clones are partly lost; checked studies trace under half to an unresolved V gene and leave the rest unexplained. A total of fewer than 500,000 clones appear in this sample, about 89% of them only once. Of the sample, 1.3% is held by the ten largest clones. Sequencing was carried out using PBMCs or T cells enriched from blood (not recorded which). Receptor source: a man between 25 and 39 years old who had recovered from COVID-19.

This sequence joins TRBV29-1 and TRBJ2-3, with 10 bases matching TRBD1. Trimming removed 5 bases from V and 5 bases from J; junction bases left unmatched: 4. The CDR3 covers 13 residues. In germline, CDR1 is SQVTM, CDR2 ANQGSEA. CDR3 sequence reads: CSVRQGAGDTQYF. The CDR3 DNA sequence: TGCAGCGTTCGACAGGGGGCCGGAGATACGCAGTATTTT.

The rearrangement uses TRBV19 and TRBJ1-1; the D is unclear. Germline CDR1 LNHDA, CDR2 SQIVND (reference sequence). V shed 2 bases and J shed 1 base, with 5 bases lying between them. The CDR3 is made up of 13 amino acids. The CDR3 sequence is CASSISKNTEAFF. CDR3 sequence (DNA): TGTGCCAGTAGTATAAGCAAGAACACTGAAGCTTTCTTT. Filled out from reference TRBV19 and TRBJ1-1, the complete variable domain reads DGGITQSPKYLFRKEGQNVTLSCEQNLNHDAMYWYRQDPGQGLRLIYYSQIVNDFQKGDIAEGYSVSREKKESFPLTVTSAQKNPTAFYLCASSISKNTEAFFGQGTRLTVV.

The genes are TRBV4-1 and TRBJ1-1, with 8 nucleotides matching TRBD1. Trimming at V came to 5 bases and at J to 4 bases, leaving 6 bases not matched to a gene. Germline CDR1 is MGHRA and CDR2 is YSYEKL. This CDR3 comprises 14 residues. This CDR3 is CASSTPGQVTEAFF. The CDR3, as DNA: TGCGCCAGCAGCACCCCGGGACAGGTCACTGAAGCTTTCTTT.